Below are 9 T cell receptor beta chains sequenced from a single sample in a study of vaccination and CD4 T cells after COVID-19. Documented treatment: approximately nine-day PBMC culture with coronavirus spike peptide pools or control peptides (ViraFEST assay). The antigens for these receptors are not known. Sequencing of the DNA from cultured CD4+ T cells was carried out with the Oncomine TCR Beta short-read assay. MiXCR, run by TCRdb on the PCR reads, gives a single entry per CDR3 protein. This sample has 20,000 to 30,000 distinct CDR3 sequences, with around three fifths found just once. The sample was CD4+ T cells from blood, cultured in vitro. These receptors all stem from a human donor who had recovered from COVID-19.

The DNA for the CDR3 is TGTGCCAGCAGCGGGGGACAGGGGGAGACCCAGTACTTC. It codes for CASSGGQGETQYF. The J gene is TRBJ2-5, the V gene TRBV7-2, with TRBD1 matching over 10 bases. The CDR3 is 13 amino acids. V lost 5 bases, J lost 5 bases, and 2 bases stayed unmatched. In germline, CDR1 is SGHTA, CDR2 FQGNSA.

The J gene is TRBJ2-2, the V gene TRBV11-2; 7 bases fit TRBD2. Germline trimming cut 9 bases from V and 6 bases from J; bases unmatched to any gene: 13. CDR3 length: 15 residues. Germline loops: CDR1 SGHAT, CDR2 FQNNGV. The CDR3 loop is CASSGPAGVAGELFF. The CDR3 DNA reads TGTGCCAGTTCAGGGCCTGCGGGAGTGGCCGGGGAGCTGTTTTTT.

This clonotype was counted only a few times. CDR3 amino acids: CASSHFSGGGQETQYF. The CDR3 DNA reads TGTGCCAGCAGTCACTTTAGCGGGGGCGGGCAAGAGACCCAGTACTTC. The chain joins TRBV12-3 or TRBV12-4 to TRBJ2-5; 9 bases are shared with TRBD2. This CDR3 contains 16 residues. V shed 5 bases, J shed 2 bases, and the junction held 9 bases outside the gene matches.

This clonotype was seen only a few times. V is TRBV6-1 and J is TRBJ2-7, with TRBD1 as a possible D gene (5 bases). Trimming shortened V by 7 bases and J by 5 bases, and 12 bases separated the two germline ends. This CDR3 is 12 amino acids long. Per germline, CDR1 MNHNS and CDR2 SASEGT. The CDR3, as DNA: TGTGCCAGCACTGACAGAGCCAACGAGCAGTACTTC. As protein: CASTDRANEQYF.

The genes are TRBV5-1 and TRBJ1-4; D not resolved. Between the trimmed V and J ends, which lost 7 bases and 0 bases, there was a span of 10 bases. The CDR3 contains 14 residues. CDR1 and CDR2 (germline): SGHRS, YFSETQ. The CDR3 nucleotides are TGCGCCAGCCGCCCGGGCCCAACTAATGAAAAACTGTTTTTT. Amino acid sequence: CASRPGPTNEKLFF.

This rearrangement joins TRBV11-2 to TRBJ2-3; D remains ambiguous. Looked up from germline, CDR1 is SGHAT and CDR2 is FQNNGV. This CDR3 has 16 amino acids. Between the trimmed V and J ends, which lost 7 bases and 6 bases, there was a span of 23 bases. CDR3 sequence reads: CASTPPSNAYSDTQYF. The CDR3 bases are TGTGCCAGCACCCCACCCTCCAACGCGTACAGCGATACGCAGTATTTT.

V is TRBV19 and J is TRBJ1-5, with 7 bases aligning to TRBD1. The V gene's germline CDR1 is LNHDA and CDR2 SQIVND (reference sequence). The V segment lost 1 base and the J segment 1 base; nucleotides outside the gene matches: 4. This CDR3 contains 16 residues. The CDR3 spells CASSIAGRGSNQPQHF. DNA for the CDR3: TGTGCCAGTAGTATAGCGGGCAGGGGGAGCAATCAGCCCCAGCATTTT.

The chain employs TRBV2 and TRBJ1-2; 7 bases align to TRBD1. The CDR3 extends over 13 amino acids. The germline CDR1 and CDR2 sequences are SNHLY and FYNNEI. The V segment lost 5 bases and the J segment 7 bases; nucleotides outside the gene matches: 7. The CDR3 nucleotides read TGTGCCAGCAGTCAGGGGGAGTATTCTGGCTACACCTTC. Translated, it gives CASSQGEYSGYTF.

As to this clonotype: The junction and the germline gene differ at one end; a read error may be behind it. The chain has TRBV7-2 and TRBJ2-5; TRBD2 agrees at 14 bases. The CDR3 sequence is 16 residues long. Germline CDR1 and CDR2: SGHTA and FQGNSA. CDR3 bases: TGCGCCAGCAGCCAACGACTAGCGGGAGGGCAAGAGACCCAGTACTTC. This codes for CASSQRLAGGQETQYF.